Sequencing of this TCR beta chain was carried out in a study of cytomegalovirus exposure and HLA in healthy donors. Background on the study: From some 190 million T cells, an earlier analysis saw approximately 110 million unique TCR beta sequences. Study-wide findings and caveats: In a later analysis, approximately 15,000 TCR beta sequences were associated with HLA alleles at 0.05 false discovery rate. Immune exposure data for these donors was limited to CMV serostatus.

This CDR3 has 13 residues. V dropped 0 bases and J dropped 8 bases, with 10 bases sitting between them. CDR1 is GTSNPN, CDR2 SVGIG, per germline (reference sequence). PCR employed 60 Vbeta and 13 Jbeta primers. The method was immunoSEQ multiplex PCR; TCRdb's version includes in-frame clones alone and lacks a portion of them. The sample consists of some 200,000 clones, nearly 80% of them appearing once. Note on this clone: What it binds is not known.

This TCR derives from a female donor in good health and CMV-seronegative. The sequencing sample was made of PBMCs. The genes are TRBV30 and TRBJ2-2; D is ambiguous. The CDR3 protein is CAWSVTVTGELFF. Written as DNA, the CDR3 is TGTGCCTGGAGTGTAACAGTCACAGGGGAGCTGTTTTTT.